The following is a T cell receptor (beta chain) sequence with its context. The antigen is not known. This sample is part of a study of graft-versus-host responses after intestinal transplantation. Study context: Anti-thymocyte globulin served as induction for all recipients, who then took tacrolimus and steroids for approximately three years. Study outcomes and limitations: The study associated peak circulating GvH clone levels with early post-transplant HvG declines. Researchers found GvH clones in recipient marrow, and some showed up first in ileum or blood.

V was shortened by 6 bases and J by 0 bases, with 8 bases between the two germline ends. This CDR3 has 14 residues. Germline CDR1 reads MNHEY; CDR2 reads SVGAGI. Assay: immunoSEQ multiplex PCR; the TCRdb copy retains only in-frame clones and omits some. The sample includes 95,000 to 110,000 clones, 87% seen only once; the top ten take about 0.75%. The chain has TRBV6-5 and TRBJ2-2, with D perhaps matching TRBD1 (6 bases). The sequence came from a human donor who was the organ donor for an intestinal transplant. This specimen was unstimulated CD4+ T cells sorted from spleen or lymph node cells, taken before transplant. CDR3 sequence reads: CASSRGTNTGELFF. CDR3 DNA: TGTGCCAGCAGCAGGGGAACGAACACCGGGGAGCTGTTTTTT.